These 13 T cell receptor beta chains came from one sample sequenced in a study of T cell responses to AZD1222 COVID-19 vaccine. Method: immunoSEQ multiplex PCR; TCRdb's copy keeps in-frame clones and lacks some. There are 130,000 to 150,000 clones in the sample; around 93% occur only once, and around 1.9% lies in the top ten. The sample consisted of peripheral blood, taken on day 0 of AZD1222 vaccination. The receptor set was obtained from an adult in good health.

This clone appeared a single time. CDR3 residues: CASSPRDSGPYEQYF. The CDR3, as DNA: TGTGCCAGCAGCCCCCGGGACAGCGGACCCTACGAGCAGTACTTC. The rearrangement links TRBV4-2 to TRBJ2-7; 7 nucleotides line up with TRBD1. Germline V lookup: CDR1 LGHNA, CDR2 YNFKEQ. This CDR3 spans 15 amino acids. Trimming took 4 bases from V and 2 from J; bases not matched to a gene: 8.

The CDR3 loop is CAWSVQLAPQETQYF. CDR3 nucleotides: TGTGCCTGGAGTGTACAACTAGCGCCCCAAGAGACCCAGTACTTC. V gene TRBV30 combines with J gene TRBJ2-5, with 7 positions matching TRBD2. This CDR3 has 15 residues. The germline V gene has CDR1 GTSNPN and CDR2 SVGIG (reference sequence). The trim removed 0 bases at V and 1 base at J, leaving 5 bases unmatched.

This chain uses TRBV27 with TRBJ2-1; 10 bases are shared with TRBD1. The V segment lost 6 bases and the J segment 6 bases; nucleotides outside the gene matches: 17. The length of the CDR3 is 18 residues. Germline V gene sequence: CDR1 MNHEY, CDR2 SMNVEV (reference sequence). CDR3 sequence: CASSDPSEGTGEINEQFF. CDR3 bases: TGTGCCAGCAGCGACCCTTCTGAGGGGACAGGGGAAATCAATGAGCAGTTCTTC.

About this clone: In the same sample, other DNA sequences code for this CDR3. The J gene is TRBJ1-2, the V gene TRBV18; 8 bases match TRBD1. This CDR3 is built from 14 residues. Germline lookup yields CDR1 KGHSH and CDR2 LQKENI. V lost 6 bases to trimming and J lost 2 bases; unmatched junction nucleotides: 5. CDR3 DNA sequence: TGTGCCAGCTCCCAAGGACAGGGCAACTATGGCTACACCTTC. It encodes CASSQGQGNYGYTF.

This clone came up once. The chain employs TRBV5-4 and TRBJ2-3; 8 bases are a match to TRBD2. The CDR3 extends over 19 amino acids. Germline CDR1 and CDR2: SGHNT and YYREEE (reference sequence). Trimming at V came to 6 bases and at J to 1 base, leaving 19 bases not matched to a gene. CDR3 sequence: CASTQLLHSGKGGTDTQYF. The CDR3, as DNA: TGTGCCAGCACCCAATTGCTCCATAGCGGGAAGGGGGGCACAGATACGCAGTATTTT.

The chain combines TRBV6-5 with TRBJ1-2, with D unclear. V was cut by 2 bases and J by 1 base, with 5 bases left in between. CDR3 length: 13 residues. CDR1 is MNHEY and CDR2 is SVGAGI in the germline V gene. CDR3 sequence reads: CASSYDINYGYTF. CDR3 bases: TGTGCCAGCAGTTACGACATTAACTATGGCTACACCTTC.

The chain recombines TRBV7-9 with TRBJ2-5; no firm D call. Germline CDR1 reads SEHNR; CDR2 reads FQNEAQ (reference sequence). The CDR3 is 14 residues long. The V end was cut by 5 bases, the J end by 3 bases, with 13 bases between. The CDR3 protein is CASSPSYLEETQYF. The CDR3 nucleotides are TGTGCCAGCAGCCCCTCCTATTTAGAAGAGACCCAGTACTTC. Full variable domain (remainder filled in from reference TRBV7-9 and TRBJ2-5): DTGVSQNPRHKITKRGQNVTFRCDPISEHNRLYWYRQTLGQGPEFLTYFQNEAQLEKSRLLSDRFSAERPKGSFSTLEIQRTEQGDSAMYLCASSPSYLEETQYFGPGTRLLVL.

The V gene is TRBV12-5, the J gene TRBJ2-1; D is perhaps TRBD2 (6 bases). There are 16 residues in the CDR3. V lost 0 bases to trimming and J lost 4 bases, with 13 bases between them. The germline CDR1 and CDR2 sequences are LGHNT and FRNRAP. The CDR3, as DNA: TGTGCTAGTGGTTTGGTACTCGGGAGCGGGTACAATGAGCAGTTCTTC. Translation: CASGLVLGSGYNEQFF.

The CDR3 loop is CASSLGGKETQYF. CDR3 in DNA: TGCGCCAGCAGCTTGGGGGGCAAAGAGACCCAGTACTTC. This rearrangement joins TRBV5-1 to TRBJ2-5; a weak D match, TRBD1 (5 bases). Trimming pared 0 bases from V and 3 bases from J, leaving 6 bases between. This CDR3 has 13 residues. CDR1 is SGHRS and CDR2 is YFSETQ in the germline V gene.

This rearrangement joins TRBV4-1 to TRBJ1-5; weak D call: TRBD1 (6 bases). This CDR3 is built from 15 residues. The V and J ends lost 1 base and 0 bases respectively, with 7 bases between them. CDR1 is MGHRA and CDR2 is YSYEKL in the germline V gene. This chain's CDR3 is CASSQAGVSNQPQHF. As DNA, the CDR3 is TGCGCCAGCAGCCAAGCAGGGGTTAGCAATCAGCCCCAGCATTTT.

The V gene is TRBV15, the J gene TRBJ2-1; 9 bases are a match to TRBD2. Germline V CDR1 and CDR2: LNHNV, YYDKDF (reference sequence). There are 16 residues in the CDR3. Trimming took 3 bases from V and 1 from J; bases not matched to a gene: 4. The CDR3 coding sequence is TGTGCCACCAGCAGGGGACTAGCTAGGTCCTACAATGAGCAGTTCTTC. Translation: CATSRGLARSYNEQFF.

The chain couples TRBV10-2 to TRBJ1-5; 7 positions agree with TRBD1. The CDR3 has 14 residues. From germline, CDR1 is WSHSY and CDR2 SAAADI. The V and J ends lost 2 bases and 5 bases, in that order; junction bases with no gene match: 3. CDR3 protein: CASSEGTAHQPQHF. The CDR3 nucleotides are TGCGCCAGCAGTGAGGGGACAGCCCATCAGCCCCAGCATTTT.

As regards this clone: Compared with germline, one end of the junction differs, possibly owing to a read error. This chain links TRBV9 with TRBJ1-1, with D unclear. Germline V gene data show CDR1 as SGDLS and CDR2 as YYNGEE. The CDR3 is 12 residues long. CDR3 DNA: TGTGCCAGCAGCGTAGCCAGCGGATGGGTTACGTTT. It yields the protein CASSVASGWVTF. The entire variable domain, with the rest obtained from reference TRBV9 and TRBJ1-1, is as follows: DSGVTQTPKHLITATGQRVTLRCSPRSGDLSVYWYQQSLDQGLQFLIQYYNGEERAKGNILERFSAQQFPDLHSELNLSSLELGDSALYFCASSVASGWVTFGQGTRLTVV.